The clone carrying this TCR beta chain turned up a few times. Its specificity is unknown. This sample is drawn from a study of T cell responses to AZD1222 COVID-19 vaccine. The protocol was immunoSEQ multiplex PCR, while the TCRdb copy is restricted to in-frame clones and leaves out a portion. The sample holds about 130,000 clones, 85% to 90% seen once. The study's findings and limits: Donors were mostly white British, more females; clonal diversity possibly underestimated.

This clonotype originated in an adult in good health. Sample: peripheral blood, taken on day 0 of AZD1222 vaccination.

CDR3 DNA sequence: TGTGCCAGTGACAGGGGGGAAGAGAACACTGAAGCTTTCTTT. This codes for CASDRGEENTEAFF. The chain joins TRBV2 to TRBJ1-1; 9 bases fit TRBD1. Germline values: CDR1 SNHLY, CDR2 FYNNEI. This CDR3 has 14 residues. J gave up 1 base and V 9 bases, and 6 bases lay outside the gene matches.